This T cell receptor (beta chain) was recorded in a study of control samples from healthy donors and cancer patients. The CDR3 has 15 residues. The V and J ends lost 3 bases and 4 bases, in that order; junction bases with no gene match: 5. Germline-derived CDR1 and CDR2 are SGHDN and FVKESK. The method was immunoSEQ multiplex PCR; TCRdb's version includes in-frame clones alone and lacks a portion of them. The sample holds around 31,000 clones, approximately 93% seen once. The chain carries TRBV14 and TRBJ2-1; 8 bases fit TRBD1. Sequenced input: blood. The clonotype comes from a man aged 55-75 years in good health. The CDR3 reads CASSQYGQGYNEQFF. Written as DNA, the CDR3 is TGTGCCAGCAGCCAGTATGGACAGGGATACAATGAGCAGTTCTTC.